Following are 8 T cell receptor beta chains from one sample sequenced in a study of CD8 T cells in ankylosing spondylitis. Broader study findings: Blood from ankylosing spondylitis patients appeared to carry a characteristic roughly eight-variant TCR beta motif.

One entry per CDR3 protein, called by TCRdb with MiXCR from the 5' RACE reads. The table records fewer than 550,000 distinct CDR3 sequences, roughly 5% of them present only once. Their antigens are not known. The sample taken for sequencing was blood, either unsorted or a sorted T cell fraction (not recorded which). These receptors all stem from a male donor with ankylosing spondylitis.

Remarks on this clonotype: This could be a read error, since a much larger clone is one nucleotide away. V and J are TRBV4-2 and TRBJ2-7, with D possibly being TRBD2 (6 bases). The CDR3 sequence is 15 residues long. From germline, CDR1 is LGHNA and CDR2 YNFKEQ. The CDR3 protein is CANSQAASVSYEQYF. The CDR3 coding sequence is TGTGCCAACAGCCAAGCTGCTAGCGTTTCCTACGAGCAGTACTTC.

This clonotype was counted between two and nine times. The chain combines TRBV20-1 with TRBJ2-7; D gene ambiguous. In germline, CDR1 is DFQATT, CDR2 SNEGSKA (reference sequence). Trimming pared 4 bases from V and 5 bases from J, leaving 12 bases between. The CDR3 consists of 12 residues. The CDR3 spells CSATWIRNEQYF. The CDR3 region has the DNA TGCAGTGCTACTTGGATTCGGAACGAGCAGTACTTC.

In this sample, this clonotype turned up many times. This chain links TRBV7-9 with TRBJ2-1, with a possible D match to TRBD1 (6 bases). Germline CDR1 reads SEHNR; CDR2 reads FQNEAQ (reference sequence). This CDR3 region has 13 residues. Trimming took off 0 bases at V and 7 bases at J, with 7 bases between the two ends. The chain's CDR3 is CASSLAGANEQFF. The CDR3 coding sequence is TGTGCCAGCAGCTTAGCGGGGGCGAATGAGCAGTTCTTC.

CDR3 nucleotides: TGCGCCAGCAGTAGAGAGAAGGGTTCCGGGGAGCTGTTTTTT. Its protein product is CASSREKGSGELFF. The V call is TRBV4-3, the J call TRBJ2-2; no reliable D call. Germline V lookup: CDR1 LGHNA, CDR2 YSLEER. The CDR3 covers 14 residues. V dropped 6 bases and J dropped 6 bases, with 14 bases sitting between them.

This clonotype was found many times. The genes are TRBV11-1 and TRBJ1-1, with TRBD1 as a possible D gene (6 bases). The CDR3 contains 15 residues. The V end lost 1 base, the J end lost 4 bases, and 13 bases lay between the germline ends. Per germline, CDR1 SGHAT and CDR2 FQDESV (reference sequence). The CDR3 is CASSLGGPVSTEAFF. CDR3 DNA sequence: TGTGCCAGCAGCTTAGGGGGGCCGGTTAGCACTGAAGCTTTCTTT.

This clonotype was detected many times. V is TRBV20-1 and J is TRBJ2-1, with TRBD2 matching over 9 bases. Unmatched junction bases numbered 13, after V lost 3 bases and J lost 4 bases. Germline CDR1 is DFQATT and CDR2 is SNEGSKA (reference sequence). The CDR3 runs 17 residues. The CDR3 spells CSASFVGASGNYNEQFF. DNA of the CDR3: TGCAGTGCTAGCTTCGTTGGAGCTAGCGGGAATTACAATGAGCAGTTCTTC.

This clonotype was observed at least ten times. As DNA, the CDR3 is TGCGCCAGCAGCCAAACACAGGGGAACTATGGCTACACCTTC. This codes for CASSQTQGNYGYTF. The chain couples TRBV4-1 to TRBJ1-2, with TRBD1 matching over 7 bases. Germline V gene sequence: CDR1 MGHRA, CDR2 YSYEKL. CDR3 length: 14 residues. Unmatched junction bases numbered 2, after V lost 2 bases and J lost 2 bases.

To note about this clonotype: This sequence may be a read error, since a much larger clone differs from it by one base. The V call is TRBV5-1, the J call TRBJ2-5; D perhaps matches TRBD2 (6 bases). The CDR3 consists of 14 residues. Germline-derived CDR1 and CDR2 are SGHRS and YFSETQ. V was shortened by 0 bases and J by 9 bases, with 15 bases between the two germline ends. This CDR3 is CASSLGGLLEAQYF. CDR3 sequence (DNA): TGCGCCAGCAGCTTGGGGGGACTTTTGGAGGCCCAGTACTTC.